The next 30 T cell receptor beta chains were all read from a single sample in a study of T cells expressing NK-cell markers. TCRdb re-called the 5' RACE reads and catalogs CDR3 proteins one per entry, DNA excluded. The sample is made up of more than 120,000 distinct CDR3 sequences, and the top ten hold around 12% of it. Input material: blood T cells: a sorted CD56 or NKG2C T cell subset, CD4+ or CD8+ T cells, or bulk PBMC T cells (not recorded which). Source of these receptors: a man between 18 and 29 years old in good health.

This CDR3 is CASSPRGRDGSYNEQFF. The chain employs TRBV23-1 and TRBJ2-1; without DNA, the TCRdb call of TRBD1 cannot be checked. TRBV23-1 is annotated as an ORF whose role is uncertain. The CDR3 covers 17 residues.

The chain uses TRBV29-1 and TRBJ2-1; TCRdb's D call of TRBD2 is untestable without DNA. The CDR3 length is 12 residues. Germline CDR1 SQVTM, CDR2 ANQGSEA. CDR3 amino acids: CSVAQGPNEQFF.

The rearrangement links TRBV12-3 or TRBV12-4 to TRBJ2-7; checking the TCRdb D call of TRBD1 is not possible without DNA. This CDR3 contains 16 residues. The CDR3: CASSFGGGQLTYEQYF.

The J gene is TRBJ1-1, the V gene TRBV29-1; TCRdb reports TRBD1, a call that lacks DNA to check it against. CDR3 length equals 12 residues. The germline V gene encodes CDR1 SQVTM and CDR2 ANQGSEA. CDR3 amino acids: CSVGAGYTEAFF.

This sequence joins TRBV12-3 or TRBV12-4 and TRBJ1-4; the D call from TCRdb, TRBD1, cannot be confirmed without DNA. This CDR3 comprises 14 residues. The CDR3 sequence: CASAGTATNEKLFF.

The V and J genes are TRBV4-1 and TRBJ2-7; with no DNA, the TCRdb D assignment of TRBD2 cannot be verified. This CDR3 comprises 13 residues. CDR1 is MGHRA and CDR2 is YSYEKL in the germline V gene. The CDR3 reads CASSQVGGHEQYF.

The CDR3 region is CASSISGLPNNEQFF. The rearrangement joins TRBV19 to TRBJ2-1; TCRdb gives TRBD2 as the D gene, but with no DNA this cannot be confirmed. This CDR3 is 15 amino acids long. Per the germline V gene, CDR1 is LNHDA and CDR2 is SQIVND (reference sequence).

The rearrangement joins TRBV12-3 or TRBV12-4 to TRBJ2-4. This CDR3 comprises 12 residues. The CDR3 sequence is CASSFGKNIQYF.

V is TRBV7-9 and J is TRBJ2-1. The CDR3 spans 15 residues. Germline V gene sequence: CDR1 SEHNR, CDR2 FQNEAQ (reference sequence). CDR3 amino acids: CASSRTSGPYNEQFF.

The chain combines TRBV12-3 or TRBV12-4 with TRBJ2-2; without DNA, the TCRdb call of TRBD2 cannot be checked. The CDR3 is made up of 14 amino acids. This CDR3 is CASRRLTEPGELFF.

V is TRBV20-1 and J is TRBJ1-1; TCRdb gives TRBD1 as the D gene, but with no DNA this cannot be confirmed. CDR3 length: 15 residues. The germline V gene encodes CDR1 DFQATT and CDR2 SNEGSKA (reference sequence). This CDR3 reads CSARATRVRNTEAFF.

The chain joins TRBV23-1 to TRBJ2-5; TCRdb's D gene call, TRBD1, goes unchecked for lack of DNA. TRBV23-1 is an ORF; its function is uncertain. This CDR3 comprises 14 residues. The CDR3 here is CASSQRRDRALSVF.

This chain connects TRBV7-8 to TRBJ2-7; TCRdb outputs TRBD1, but without DNA this stays unchecked. There are 15 residues in the CDR3. The germline V gene encodes CDR1 SGHVS and CDR2 FQNEAQ. CDR3 sequence: CASSPTRDGAYEQYF.

The rearrangement uses TRBV7-8 and TRBJ2-1; TCRdb lists TRBD1, though no DNA is available to test this call. This CDR3 comprises 14 residues. Germline V lookup: CDR1 SGHVS, CDR2 FQNEAQ. This chain's CDR3 is CASSPGTAYNEQFF.

V usage is TRBV20-1 and J usage is TRBJ1-1. Germline V gene data show CDR1 as DFQATT and CDR2 as SNEGSKA (reference sequence). CDR3 length equals 12 residues. The chain's CDR3 is CSAAKGHTEAFF.

CDR3 residues: CASSPLSSYEQYF. This chain uses TRBV14 with TRBJ2-7. CDR1 SGHDN and CDR2 FVKESK come from the germline V gene. This CDR3 is 13 amino acids long. The whole variable domain, filled in from reference TRBV14 and TRBJ2-7, reads EAGVTQFPSHSVIEKGQTVTLRCDPISGHDNLYWYRRVMGKEIKFLLHFVKESKQDESGMPNNRFLAERTGGTYSTLKVQPAELEDSGVYFCASSPLSSYEQYFGPGTRLTVT.

The genes are TRBV13 and TRBJ2-1. Germline CDR1 is PRHDT and CDR2 is FYEKMQ (reference sequence). This CDR3 has 14 residues. CDR3 region: CASSLTSIYNEQFF.

The chain recombines TRBV3-1 with TRBJ2-1; TCRdb calls TRBD1, which cannot be checked without DNA. This CDR3 has 16 residues. The germline gives CDR1 LGHDT, CDR2 YNNKEL (reference sequence). CDR3 residues: CASRLSRAHIDNEQFF.

The chain couples TRBV12-3 or TRBV12-4 to TRBJ2-3; TCRdb's D call of TRBD2 is untestable without DNA. The CDR3 runs 18 residues. This CDR3 reads CASSVFTGTSGNTDTQYF.

This chain uses TRBV10-2 with TRBJ2-3; as DNA is missing, the TRBD1 call by TCRdb cannot be tested. The germline V gene encodes CDR1 WSHSY and CDR2 SAAADI. The CDR3 is 14 residues long. CDR3 sequence reads: CASSDGTGWDTQYF.

This rearrangement joins TRBV27 to TRBJ2-4; checking the TCRdb D call of TRBD2 is not possible without DNA. The CDR3 spans 18 residues. The germline V gene encodes CDR1 MNHEY and CDR2 SMNVEV (reference sequence). CDR3 amino acids: CASSLRTTAGVMGNIQYF.

The chain couples TRBV20-1 to TRBJ2-6; the TRBD1 assignment by TCRdb is unverifiable without DNA. Germline assignment: CDR1 DFQATT and CDR2 SNEGSKA (reference sequence). The CDR3 is 17 amino acids. The CDR3: CSARIRDLGTWANVLTF.

V gene TRBV7-8 combines with J gene TRBJ2-2; without DNA, the TCRdb call of TRBD1 cannot be checked. The CDR3 has 15 amino acids. Germline assignment: CDR1 SGHVS and CDR2 FQNEAQ. The CDR3 reads CASSFRGEPTGELFF.

The chain combines TRBV7-9 with TRBJ1-5. Germline V gene lookup returns CDR1 SEHNR and CDR2 FQNEAQ (reference sequence). CDR3 length: 15 amino acids. This CDR3 is CASSHRDELNQPQHF.

The V gene is TRBV28, the J gene TRBJ2-7; TCRdb indicates TRBD1, and absent DNA this call remains unverified. This CDR3 spans 16 amino acids. Germline CDR1 is MDHEN and CDR2 is SYDVKM. The CDR3 protein is CASSFSTTTPNYEQYF.

This chain joins TRBV6-1 and TRBJ1-2. This CDR3 region has 13 residues. CDR1 and CDR2 (germline): MNHNS, SASEGT. The CDR3 spells CASSADFFYGYTF.

The V call is TRBV6-1, the J call TRBJ2-1; TCRdb selects TRBD2, and the lack of DNA leaves this call unchecked. The CDR3 is made up of 15 amino acids. CDR1 and CDR2 from the germline V gene are MNHNS and SASEGT. The CDR3 protein is CASSSGSTSYNEQFF.

The chain recombines TRBV30 with TRBJ2-3. The CDR3 runs 12 residues. Germline V gene data show CDR1 as GTSNPN and CDR2 as SVGIG (reference sequence). CDR3 region: CAWRTLTDTQYF.

This sequence joins TRBV4-3 and TRBJ1-5; without DNA, the TCRdb call of TRBD1 cannot be checked. The germline CDR1 and CDR2 sequences are LGHNA and YSLEER. The CDR3 sequence is 14 residues long. CDR3 region: CASSQTRGQQPQHF.

The chain combines TRBV20-1 with TRBJ2-7; with no DNA, the TCRdb D assignment of TRBD1 cannot be verified. This CDR3 has 13 residues. Germline CDR1 and CDR2: DFQATT and SNEGSKA (reference sequence). Here the CDR3 reads CSASGTELYEQYF.